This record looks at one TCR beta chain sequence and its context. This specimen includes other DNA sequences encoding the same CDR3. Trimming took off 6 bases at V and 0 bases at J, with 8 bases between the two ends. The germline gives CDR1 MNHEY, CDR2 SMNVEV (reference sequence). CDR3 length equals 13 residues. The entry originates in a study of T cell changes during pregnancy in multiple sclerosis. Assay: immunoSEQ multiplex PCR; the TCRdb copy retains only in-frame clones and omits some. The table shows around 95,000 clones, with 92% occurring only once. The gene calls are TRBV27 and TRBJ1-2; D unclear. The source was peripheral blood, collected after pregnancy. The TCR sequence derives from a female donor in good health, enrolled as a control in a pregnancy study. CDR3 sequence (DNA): TGTGCCAGCAGGAGAGAGGCTAACTATGGCTACACCTTC. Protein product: CASRREANYGYTF.